These T cell receptor beta chains were read from a single sample in a study of T cell responses to AZD1222 COVID-19 vaccine. TCRdb's copy holds only in-frame clones and misses some; the assay was immunoSEQ multiplex PCR. Here the sample spans 150,000 to 200,000 clones, over 80% being singletons. This specimen consisted of peripheral blood, obtained on day 0 of MenACWY control vaccination. The origin of the receptors is an adult in good health. Both conserved end residues are part of each CDR3. A D gene is named only where the DNA matches it firmly. Clone size is shown for a subset of rows, as once, few, many or a class of expanded clone.

d_gene	v_gene	abundance	j_gene	CDR3aa	CDR3nt
-	TRBV5-4	-	TRBJ2-1	CASREPSSYNEQFF	TGTGCCAGCAGGGAGCCAAGCTCCTACAATGAGCAGTTCTTC
-	TRBV5-1	-	TRBJ2-6	CASSFWGVSGANVLTF	TGCGCCAGCAGCTTTTGGGGAGTCTCTGGGGCCAACGTCCTGACTTTC
-	TRBV28	-	TRBJ2-3	CASSPRIAGVSTDTQYF	TGTGCCAGCAGCCCCCGGATTGCAGGGGTGAGCACAGATACGCAGTATTTT
-	TRBV10-2	-	TRBJ2-2	CASEQNTGELFF	TGCGCCAGCGAACAAAACACCGGGGAGCTGTTTTTT
TRBD2	TRBV19	-	TRBJ2-1	CASSLFASGRARGGNEQFF	TGTGCCAGTAGCCTGTTTGCTAGCGGGAGGGCCCGTGGCGGTAATGAGCAGTTCTTC
-	TRBV28	-	TRBJ1-5	CASRKAAGSNQPQHF	TGTGCCAGCAGGAAAGCTGCCGGGAGCAATCAGCCCCAGCATTTT
TRBD1	TRBV18	few	TRBJ2-7	CASSGIEGTGVNEQYF	TGTGCCAGCTCAGGAATTGAAGGGACAGGGGTCAACGAGCAGTACTTC
-	TRBV30	-	TRBJ1-1	CAWTIQENTEAFF	TGTGCCTGGACCATTCAGGAGAACACTGAAGCTTTCTTT
-	TRBV6-1	-	TRBJ1-5	CASSDFSLVGGQLQHF	TGTGCCAGCAGTGATTTCAGCCTGGTCGGCGGCCAGCTCCAGCATTTT
-	TRBV28	-	TRBJ1-6	CASSLSTIRGSPLHF	TGTGCCAGCAGTTTATCTACCATTCGGGGCTCACCCCTCCACTTT
-	TRBV11-2	once	TRBJ2-7	CASREGGHSSYEQYF	TGTGCCAGCAGGGAGGGGGGGCACTCCTCCTACGAGCAGTACTTC
-	TRBV27	-	TRBJ2-5	CASGRKETQYF	TGTGCCAGCGGACGGAAAGAGACCCAGTACTTC
-	TRBV5-1	-	TRBJ1-1	CASSSYTGLNTEAFF	TGCGCCAGCAGCTCCTACACCGGACTGAACACTGAAGCTTTCTTT
-	TRBV6-1	-	TRBJ1-1	CASSDGSGGGTEAFF	TGTGCCAGCAGTGACGGTAGTGGGGGTGGGACTGAAGCTTTCTTT
-	TRBV6-2/TRBV6-3	-	TRBJ2-5	CASSYSFGNQETQYF	TGTGCCAGCAGTTACTCGTTCGGGAACCAAGAGACCCAGTACTTC
-	TRBV29-1	-	TRBJ1-1	CSGGGGPEAFF	TGCAGCGGGGGGGGAGGCCCTGAAGCTTTCTTT
-	TRBV27	-	TRBJ2-1	CASSLSGGPYNEQFF	TGTGCCAGCAGTTTATCTGGAGGGCCATACAATGAGCAGTTCTTC
TRBD1	TRBV9	-	TRBJ2-7	CASAKGQGFYEQYF	TGTGCCAGCGCTAAAGGACAGGGGTTCTACGAGCAGTACTTC
TRBD1	TRBV7-8	-	TRBJ2-2	CASSRLDRANTGELFF	TGTGCCAGCAGCCGCCTGGACAGGGCAAACACCGGGGAGCTGTTTTTT
TRBD1	TRBV10-1	once	TRBJ1-4	CASSEGPGTGNEKLFF	TGCGCCAGCAGTGAGGGGCCCGGGACAGGGAACGAAAAACTGTTTTTT
TRBD2	TRBV19	-	TRBJ2-7	CASQMGLAGAYEQYF	TGTGCCAGCCAGATGGGACTAGCGGGAGCCTACGAGCAGTACTTC
-	TRBV10-3	-	TRBJ2-5	CATLQGRQETQYF	TGTGCCACTCTCCAGGGGCGGCAAGAGACCCAGTACTTC
TRBD1	TRBV18	-	TRBJ2-5	CASSPGTGAETQYF	TGTGCCAGCTCACCCGGGACAGGGGCAGAGACCCAGTACTTC
-	TRBV5-4	-	TRBJ2-1	CASSARGVNEQFF	TGTGCCAGCAGCGCGAGAGGCGTCAATGAGCAGTTCTTC
-	TRBV6-5	few	TRBJ1-4	CASSSRNEKLFF	TGTGCCAGCAGTTCTCGGAATGAAAAACTGTTTTTT
-	TRBV19	-	TRBJ1-1	CASSIGAGMNTEAFF	TGTGCCAGTAGTATAGGGGCAGGAATGAACACTGAAGCTTTCTTT
TRBD2	TRBV5-8	-	TRBJ2-3	CASSSLPAGGHIGTDTQYF	TGTGCCAGCAGCTCCTTGCCAGCGGGGGGGCATATTGGCACAGATACGCAGTATTTT
TRBD1	TRBV7-9	-	TRBJ1-4	CASSLPRDRGNEKLFF	TGTGCCAGCAGCTTACCTCGGGACAGGGGGAATGAAAAACTGTTTTTT
-	TRBV29-1	-	TRBJ1-6	CSVEAGSPLHF	TGCAGCGTTGAGGCGGGGTCACCCCTCCACTTT
TRBD1	TRBV2	-	TRBJ1-4	CASSGGQGNEKLFF	TGTGCCAGCAGTGGGGGACAGGGTAATGAAAAACTGTTTTTT
-	TRBV5-1	-	TRBJ2-7	CASSPTSDSTYEQYF	TGCGCCAGCAGCCCCACGTCGGACAGCACCTACGAGCAGTACTTC
TRBD1	TRBV14	-	TRBJ2-5	CASSHHPDRGHQETQYF	TGTGCCAGCAGCCACCACCCAGACAGGGGGCACCAAGAGACCCAGTACTTC
TRBD1	TRBV12-3/TRBV12-4	-	TRBJ2-7	CASSLKGAGEQYF	TGTGCCAGCAGTTTGAAGGGGGCGGGCGAGCAGTACTTC
TRBD2	TRBV6-5	-	TRBJ2-3	CASGLAELDTQYF	TGTGCCAGTGGACTAGCAGAGTTAGATACGCAGTATTTT